The text below deals with one T cell receptor beta chain. The antigen is unknown. This entry belongs to a study of circulating and synovial CD4+ cells in juvenile arthritis. Clones were sequenced by immunoSEQ multiplex PCR, and TCRdb holds only the in-frame ones, with some missing. Among 30,000 to 40,000 clones listed, just under 97% were seen once. CDR3 length: 15 amino acids. Germline-derived CDR1 and CDR2 are LNHDA and SQIVND (reference sequence). Trimming left V 4 bases short and J 0 bases short, with 12 bases between. Findings and caveats of the study: Compared with bulk blood, circulating pathogenic-like lymphocytes shared substantially more CDR3 sequences with synovial T cells. Deeper sequencing increased measured overlap with synovial clonotypes. Bulk blood CD4 repertoires were more diverse than these.

The chain uses TRBV19 and TRBJ1-2; no clear D. This clonotype was obtained from a human donor with juvenile idiopathic arthritis. The sequenced material came from CD4+ T cells from blood. CDR3 sequence reads: CASSTYGGSNYGYTF. The CDR3 DNA sequence: TGTGCCAGTAGTACCTACGGAGGATCTAACTATGGCTACACCTTC.